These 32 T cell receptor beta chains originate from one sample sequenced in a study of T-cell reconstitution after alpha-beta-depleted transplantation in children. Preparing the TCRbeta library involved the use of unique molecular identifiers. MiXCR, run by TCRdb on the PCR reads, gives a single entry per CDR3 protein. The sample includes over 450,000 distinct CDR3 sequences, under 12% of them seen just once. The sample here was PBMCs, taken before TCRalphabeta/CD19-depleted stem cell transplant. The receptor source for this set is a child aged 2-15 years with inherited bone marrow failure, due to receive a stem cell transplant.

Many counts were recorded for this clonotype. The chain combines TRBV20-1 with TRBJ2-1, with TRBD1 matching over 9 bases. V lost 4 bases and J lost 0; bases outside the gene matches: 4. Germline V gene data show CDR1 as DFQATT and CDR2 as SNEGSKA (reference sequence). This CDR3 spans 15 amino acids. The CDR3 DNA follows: TGCAGTGCTAAAGCGACAGGGGGCTCCTACAATGAGCAGTTCTTC. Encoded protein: CSAKATGGSYNEQFF.

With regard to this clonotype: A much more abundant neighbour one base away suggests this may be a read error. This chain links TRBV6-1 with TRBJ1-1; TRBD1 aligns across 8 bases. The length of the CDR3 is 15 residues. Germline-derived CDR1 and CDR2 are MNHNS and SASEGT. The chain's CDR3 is CASSRFRGRNTEALF. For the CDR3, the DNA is TGTGCCAGCAGTAGATTCAGGGGGCGGAACACTGAAGCTCTCTTT.

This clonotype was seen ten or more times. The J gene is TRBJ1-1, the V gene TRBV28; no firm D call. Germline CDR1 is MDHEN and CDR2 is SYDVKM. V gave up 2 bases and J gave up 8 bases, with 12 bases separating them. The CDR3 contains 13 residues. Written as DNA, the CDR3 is TGTGCCAGCAGTTTAGGTGGAGGGTCGGAAGCTTTCTTT. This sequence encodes CASSLGGGSEAFF.

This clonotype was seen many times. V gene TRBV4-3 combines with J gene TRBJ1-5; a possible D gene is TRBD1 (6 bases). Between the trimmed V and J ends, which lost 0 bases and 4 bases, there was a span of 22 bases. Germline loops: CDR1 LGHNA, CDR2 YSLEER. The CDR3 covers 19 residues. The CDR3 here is CASSQDPPDPGQLNQPQHF. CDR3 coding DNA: TGCGCCAGCAGCCAAGATCCCCCCGATCCTGGACAGCTTAATCAGCCCCAGCATTTT.

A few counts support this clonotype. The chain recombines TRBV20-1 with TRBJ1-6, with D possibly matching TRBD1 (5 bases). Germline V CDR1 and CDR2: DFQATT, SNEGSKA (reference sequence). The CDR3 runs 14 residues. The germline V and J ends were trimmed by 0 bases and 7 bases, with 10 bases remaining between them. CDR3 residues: CSAREPGANSPLHF. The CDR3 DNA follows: TGCAGTGCTAGAGAACCTGGGGCCAATTCACCCCTCCACTTT.

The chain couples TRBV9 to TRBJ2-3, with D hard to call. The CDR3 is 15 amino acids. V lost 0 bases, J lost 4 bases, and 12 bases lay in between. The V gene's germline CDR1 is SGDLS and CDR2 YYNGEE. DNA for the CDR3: TGTGCCAGCAGCGTAGGCCCGTGGGGTCCAGATACGCAGTATTTT. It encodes CASSVGPWGPDTQYF.

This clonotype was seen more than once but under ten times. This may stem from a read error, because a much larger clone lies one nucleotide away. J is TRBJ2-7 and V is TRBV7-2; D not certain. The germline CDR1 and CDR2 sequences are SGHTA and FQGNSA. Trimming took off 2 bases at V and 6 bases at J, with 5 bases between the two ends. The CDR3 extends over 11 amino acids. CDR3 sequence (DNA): TGTGCCAGCAGCTTACTTATCGAGCAGTACTTC. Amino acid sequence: CASSLLIEQYF.

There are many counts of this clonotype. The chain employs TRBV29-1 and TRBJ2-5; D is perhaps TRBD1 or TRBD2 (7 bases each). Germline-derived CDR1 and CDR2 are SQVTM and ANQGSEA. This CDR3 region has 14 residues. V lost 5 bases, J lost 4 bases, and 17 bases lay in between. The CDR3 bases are TGCAGCGTTTCCCCCTCAGGGGGGGCAGAGACCCAGTACTTC. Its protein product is CSVSPSGGAETQYF.

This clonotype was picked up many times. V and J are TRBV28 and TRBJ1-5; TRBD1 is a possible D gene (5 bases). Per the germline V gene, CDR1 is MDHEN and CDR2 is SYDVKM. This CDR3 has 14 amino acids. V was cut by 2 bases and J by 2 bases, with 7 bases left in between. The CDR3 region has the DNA TGTGCCAGCAGTTTACGCAGGGGCAATCAGCCCCAGCATTTT. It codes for CASSLRRGNQPQHF.

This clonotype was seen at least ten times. In DNA, the CDR3 is TGTGCCAGCAGCCTTACAGGAAAGACAAACACAGATACGCAGTATTTT. Protein product: CASSLTGKTNTDTQYF. This rearrangement joins TRBV7-2 to TRBJ2-3; D possibly corresponds to TRBD1 (5 bases). Germline values: CDR1 SGHTA, CDR2 FQGNSA. This CDR3 has 16 amino acids. V dropped 5 bases and J dropped 2 bases, with 17 bases sitting between them.

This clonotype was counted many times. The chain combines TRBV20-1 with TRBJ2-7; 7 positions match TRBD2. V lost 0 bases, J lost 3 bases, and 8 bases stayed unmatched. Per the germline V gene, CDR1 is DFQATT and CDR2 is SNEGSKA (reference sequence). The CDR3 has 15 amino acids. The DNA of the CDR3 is TGCAGTGCTAGAGATAGAAGGCGGGAGTTCTACGAGCAGTACTTC. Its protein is CSARDRRREFYEQYF.

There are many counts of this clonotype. The CDR3 reads CASSQDINQGAGYTF. CDR3 nucleotide sequence: TGCGCCAGCAGCCAAGACATTAACCAGGGCGCCGGCTACACCTTC. The chain joins TRBV4-3 to TRBJ1-2; a weak D match, TRBD1 (5 bases). Trimming left V 0 bases short and J 8 bases short, with 16 bases between. This CDR3 region has 15 residues. CDR1 LGHNA and CDR2 YSLEER come from the germline V gene.

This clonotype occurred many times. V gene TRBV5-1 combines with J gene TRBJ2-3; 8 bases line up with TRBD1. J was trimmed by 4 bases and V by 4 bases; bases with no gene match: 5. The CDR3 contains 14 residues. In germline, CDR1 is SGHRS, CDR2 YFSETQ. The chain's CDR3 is CASSQGALPDTQYF. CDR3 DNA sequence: TGCGCCAGCAGCCAGGGGGCGTTGCCAGATACGCAGTATTTT. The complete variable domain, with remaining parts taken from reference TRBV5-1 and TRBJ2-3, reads KAGVTQTPRYLIKTRGQQVTLSCSPISGHRSVSWYQQTPGQGLQFLFEYFSETQRNKGNFPGRFSGRQFSNSRSEMNVSTLELGDSALYLCASSQGALPDTQYFGPGTRLTVL.

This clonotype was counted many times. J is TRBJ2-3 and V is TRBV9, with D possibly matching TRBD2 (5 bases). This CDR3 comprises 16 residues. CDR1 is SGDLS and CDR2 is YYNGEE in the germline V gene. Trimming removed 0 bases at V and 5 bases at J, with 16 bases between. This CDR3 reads CASSVGGAYLEDTQYF. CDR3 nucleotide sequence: TGTGCCAGCAGCGTAGGGGGAGCATACCTGGAAGATACGCAGTATTTT.

For the CDR3, the DNA is TGCAGTGCTAGCAGTCCCGAGCAGTACTTC. The encoded protein is CSASSPEQYF. The V gene is TRBV20-1, the J gene TRBJ2-7; no reliable D call. Trimming shortened V by 3 bases and J by 6 bases, and 6 bases separated the two germline ends. Germline CDR1 is DFQATT and CDR2 is SNEGSKA (reference sequence). CDR3 length: 10 amino acids.

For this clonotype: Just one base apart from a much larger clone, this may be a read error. The CDR3 region is CASSLSFWGSEAFF. As DNA, the CDR3 is TGTGCCAGCAGCTTATCGTTTTGGGGCTCTGAAGCTTTCTTT. The chain combines TRBV7-2 with TRBJ1-1, with D maybe TRBD1 (5 bases). V dropped 2 bases and J dropped 6 bases, with 13 bases sitting between them. This CDR3 comprises 14 residues. Looked up from germline, CDR1 is SGHTA and CDR2 is FQGNSA.

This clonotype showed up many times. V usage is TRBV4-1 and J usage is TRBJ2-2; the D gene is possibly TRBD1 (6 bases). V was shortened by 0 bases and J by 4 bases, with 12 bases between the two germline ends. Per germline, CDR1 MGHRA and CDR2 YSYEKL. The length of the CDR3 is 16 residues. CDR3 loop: CASSQDMGASTGELFF. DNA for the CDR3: TGCGCCAGCAGCCAAGATATGGGGGCGAGCACCGGGGAGCTGTTTTTT.

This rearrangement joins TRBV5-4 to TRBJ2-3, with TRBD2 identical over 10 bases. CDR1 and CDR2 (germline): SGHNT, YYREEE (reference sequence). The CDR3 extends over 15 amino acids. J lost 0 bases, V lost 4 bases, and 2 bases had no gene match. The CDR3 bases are TGTGCCAGCAGCGGACTAGCGGTTAGCACAGATACGCAGTATTTT. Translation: CASSGLAVSTDTQYF.

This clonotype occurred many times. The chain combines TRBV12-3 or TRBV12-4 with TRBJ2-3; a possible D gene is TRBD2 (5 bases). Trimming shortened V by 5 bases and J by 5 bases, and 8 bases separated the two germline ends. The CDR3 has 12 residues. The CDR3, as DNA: TGTGCCAGCAGTCCAGGACTAGATACGCAGTATTTT. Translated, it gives CASSPGLDTQYF.

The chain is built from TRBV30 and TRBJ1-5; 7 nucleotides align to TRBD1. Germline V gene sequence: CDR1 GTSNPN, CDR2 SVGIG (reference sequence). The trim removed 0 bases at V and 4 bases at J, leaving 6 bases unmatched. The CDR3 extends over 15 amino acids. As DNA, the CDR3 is TGTGCCTGGAGTGTACAGGGCAGGGGGAATCAGCCCCAGCATTTT. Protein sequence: CAWSVQGRGNQPQHF.

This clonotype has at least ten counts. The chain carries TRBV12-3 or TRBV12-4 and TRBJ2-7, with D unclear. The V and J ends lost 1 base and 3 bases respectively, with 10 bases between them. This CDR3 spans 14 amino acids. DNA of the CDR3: TGTGCCAGCAGTTTAGTAGGCGGAAACTACGAGCAGTACTTC. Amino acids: CASSLVGGNYEQYF.

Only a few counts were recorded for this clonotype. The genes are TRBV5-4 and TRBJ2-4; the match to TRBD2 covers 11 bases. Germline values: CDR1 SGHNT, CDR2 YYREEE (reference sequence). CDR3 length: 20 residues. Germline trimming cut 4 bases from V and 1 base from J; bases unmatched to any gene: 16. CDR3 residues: CASSLGLAAELKDAKNIQYF. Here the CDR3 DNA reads TGTGCCAGCAGCCTGGGACTAGCGGCGGAGTTGAAAGATGCCAAAAACATTCAGTACTTC. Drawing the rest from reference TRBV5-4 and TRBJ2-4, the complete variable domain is ETGVTQSPTHLIKTRGQQVTLRCSSQSGHNTVSWYQQALGQGPQFIFQYYREEENGRGNFPPRFSGLQFPNYSSELNVNALELDDSALYLCASSLGLAAELKDAKNIQYFGAGTRLSVL.

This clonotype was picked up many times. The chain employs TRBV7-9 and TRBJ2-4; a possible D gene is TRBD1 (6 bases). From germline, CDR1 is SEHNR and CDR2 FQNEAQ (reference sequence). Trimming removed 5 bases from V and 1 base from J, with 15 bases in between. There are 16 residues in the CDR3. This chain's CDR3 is CASSPTGLGAKNIQYF. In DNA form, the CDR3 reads TGTGCCAGCAGCCCAACAGGGTTGGGGGCCAAAAACATTCAGTACTTC. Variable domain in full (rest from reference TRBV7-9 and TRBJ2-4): DTGVSQNPRHKITKRGQNVTFRCDPISEHNRLYWYRQTLGQGPEFLTYFQNEAQLEKSRLLSDRFSAERPKGSFSTLEIQRTEQGDSAMYLCASSPTGLGAKNIQYFGAGTRLSVL.

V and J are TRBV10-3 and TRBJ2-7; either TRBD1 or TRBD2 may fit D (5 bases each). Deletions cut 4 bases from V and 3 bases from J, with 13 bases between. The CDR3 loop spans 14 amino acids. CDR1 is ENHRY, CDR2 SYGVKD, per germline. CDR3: CAISGETVNYEQYF. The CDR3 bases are TGTGCCATCAGTGGGGAGACAGTCAACTACGAGCAGTACTTC.

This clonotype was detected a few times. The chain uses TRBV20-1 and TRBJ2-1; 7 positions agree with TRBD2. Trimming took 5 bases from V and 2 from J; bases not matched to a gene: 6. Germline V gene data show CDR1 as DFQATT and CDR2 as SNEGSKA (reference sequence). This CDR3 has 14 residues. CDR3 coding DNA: TGCAGTGCTTACCTAGCGGTTCCCTACAATGAGCAGTTCTTC. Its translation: CSAYLAVPYNEQFF.

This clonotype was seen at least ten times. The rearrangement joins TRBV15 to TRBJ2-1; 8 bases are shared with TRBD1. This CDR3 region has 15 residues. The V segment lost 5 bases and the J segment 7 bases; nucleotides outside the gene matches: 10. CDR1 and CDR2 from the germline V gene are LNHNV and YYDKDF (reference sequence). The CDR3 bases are TGTGCCACCAGCTCGACAGGGGCCCGGCAGAATGAGCAGTTCTTC. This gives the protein CATSSTGARQNEQFF.

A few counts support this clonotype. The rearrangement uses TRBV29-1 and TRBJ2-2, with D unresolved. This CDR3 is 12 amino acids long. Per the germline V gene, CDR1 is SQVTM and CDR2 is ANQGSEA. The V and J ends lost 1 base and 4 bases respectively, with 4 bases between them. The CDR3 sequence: CSVEGTTGELFF. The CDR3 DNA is TGCAGCGTTGAAGGTACCACCGGGGAGCTGTTTTTT.

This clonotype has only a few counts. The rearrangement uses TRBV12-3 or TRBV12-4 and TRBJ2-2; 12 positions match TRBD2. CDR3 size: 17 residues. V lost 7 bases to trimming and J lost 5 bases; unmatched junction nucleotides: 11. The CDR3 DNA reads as TGTGCCAGCACCGTAGGACTAGCGGGACCCCTAACCGGGGAGCTGTTTTTT. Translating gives CASTVGLAGPLTGELFF.

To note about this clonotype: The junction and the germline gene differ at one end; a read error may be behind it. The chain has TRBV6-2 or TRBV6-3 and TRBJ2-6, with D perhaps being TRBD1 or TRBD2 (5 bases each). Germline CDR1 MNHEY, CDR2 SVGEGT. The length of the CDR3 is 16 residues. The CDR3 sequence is CASSYPDGSGGNVLTF. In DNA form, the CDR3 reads TGTGCCAGCAGTTACCCGGACGGCTCTGGGGGCAACGTCCTGACTTTC.

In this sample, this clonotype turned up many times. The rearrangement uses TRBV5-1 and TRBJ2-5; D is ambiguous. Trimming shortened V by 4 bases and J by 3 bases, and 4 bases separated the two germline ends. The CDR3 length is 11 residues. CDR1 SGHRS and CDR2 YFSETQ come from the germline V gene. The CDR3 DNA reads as TGCGCCAGCAGCAACGAAGAGACCCAGTACTTC. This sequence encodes CASSNEETQYF.

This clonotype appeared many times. The CDR3 region is CASSAGTGVLYEQYF. CDR3 nucleotide sequence: TGTGCCAGCAGCGCCGGGACAGGGGTACTCTACGAGCAGTACTTC. V usage is TRBV9 and J usage is TRBJ2-7; the match to TRBD1 covers 10 bases. Per the germline V gene, CDR1 is SGDLS and CDR2 is YYNGEE. After removal of 3 bases from V and 3 bases from J, the junction contained 6 bases not matched to a gene. This CDR3 contains 15 residues. Combining the CDR3 with reference TRBV9 and TRBJ2-7 gives the whole variable domain DSGVTQTPKHLITATGQRVTLRCSPRSGDLSVYWYQQSLDQGLQFLIQYYNGEERAKGNILERFSAQQFPDLHSELNLSSLELGDSALYFCASSAGTGVLYEQYFGPGTRLTVT.

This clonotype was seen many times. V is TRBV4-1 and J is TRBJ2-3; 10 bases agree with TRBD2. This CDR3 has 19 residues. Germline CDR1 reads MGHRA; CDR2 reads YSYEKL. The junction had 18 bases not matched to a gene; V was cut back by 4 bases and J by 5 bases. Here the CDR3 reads CASSLYRGESGRARDTQYF. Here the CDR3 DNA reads TGCGCCAGCAGCCTGTACAGGGGGGAAAGCGGGAGGGCCAGAGATACGCAGTATTTT.